The 5 T cell receptor beta chains below were found in one sample sequenced in a study of blood T cell repertoires in COVID-19. The data were produced by immunoSEQ multiplex PCR, yet TCRdb's version contains in-frame clones alone and is incomplete. The sample has about 80,000 clones, 84% seen once. The sequenced material came from peripheral blood. The receptors shown here come from a man in his fifties with acute or convalescent COVID-19.

The chain uses TRBV29-1 and TRBJ1-5; unclear D gene. The V gene's germline CDR1 is SQVTM and CDR2 ANQGSEA. The V and J ends lost 4 bases and 4 bases respectively, with 8 bases between them. The CDR3 has 12 amino acids. DNA for the CDR3: TGCAGCGTTGCGCAACAAAATCAGCCCCAGCATTTT. This gives the protein CSVAQQNQPQHF.

This sequence joins TRBV28 and TRBJ1-6; 10 positions agree with TRBD1. This CDR3 is 16 amino acids long. The trim removed 6 bases at V and 8 bases at J, leaving 10 bases unmatched. CDR1 and CDR2 from the germline V gene are MDHEN and SYDVKM. This CDR3 reads CASSTGQGVFYSPLHF. Here the CDR3 DNA reads TGTGCCAGCAGCACAGGACAGGGGGTCTTTTATTCACCCCTCCACTTT.

This chain uses TRBV30 with TRBJ1-1; D gene uncertain. Germline-derived CDR1 and CDR2 are GTSNPN and SVGIG (reference sequence). Trimming left V 1 base short and J 4 bases short, with 10 bases between. CDR3 length: 13 amino acids. CDR3 sequence: CAWSAQSGTEAFF. The CDR3 region has the DNA TGTGCCTGGAGTGCCCAAAGCGGCACTGAAGCTTTCTTT.

V is TRBV7-2 and J is TRBJ2-3, with TRBD1 matching over 8 bases. The germline gives CDR1 SGHTA, CDR2 FQGNSA. CDR3 length: 17 residues. Trimming removed 6 bases from V and 3 bases from J; junction bases left unmatched: 14. The CDR3 bases are TGTGCCAGCAGTCCCCGTAGGGGGACAGGTGAAACAGATACGCAGTATTTT. The encoded protein is CASSPRRGTGETDTQYF.

V and J are TRBV28 and TRBJ1-6, with 7 nucleotides matching TRBD1. Losses at the gene ends were 7 bases for V and 8 bases for J; bases not matched to a gene: 8. CDR1 is MDHEN and CDR2 is SYDVKM in the germline V gene. CDR3 length: 14 amino acids. The CDR3 region has the DNA TGTGCCAGCAAACGGGGGACAGCTGATTCACCCCTCCACTTT. Amino acid sequence: CASKRGTADSPLHF.